These T cell receptor beta chains were read from a single sample in a study of regulatory T cells in long-lasting Graves disease. One entry per CDR3 protein results from TCRdb running MiXCR on the multiplex PCR reads. The sample carries approximately 350,000 distinct CDR3 sequences, around 17% recorded once. The sample was also reused in another study, on T cells in Graves' hyperthyroidism and ophthalmopathy.

The specimen was peripheral blood mononuclear cells (PBMCs), collected at new diagnosis, from a patient treated with antithyroid drugs. The source of these receptors is a man aged 40-49 years with Graves disease. Each CDR3 is given with its conserved first and last residue. Each record gives: clone size, D gene, V gene, J gene, CDR3 DNA, CDR3 protein. D genes are given only for firm matches. Size is omitted from some rows. Given values are once, few, many or a class for expanded clones.

few	.	TRBV30	TRBJ1-5	TGTGCCTGGAGTCACGGACAGCCCAGTTTGGGTCCCCAGCATTTT	CAWSHGQPSLGPQHF
many	.	TRBV7-9	TRBJ2-3	TGTGCCAGCAGCTTAGCAGGGCTCACAGATACGCAGTATTTT	CASSLAGLTDTQYF
many	TRBD2	TRBV28	TRBJ2-5	TGTGCCAGCACCCCGAGGGGGACTAGCGGGGGGACCCAGTACTTC	CASTPRGTSGGTQYF
many	.	TRBV4-1	TRBJ2-3	TGCGCCAGCAGGTCGCTCGGGCGGTCAGATACGCAGTATTTT	CASRSLGRSDTQYF
many	.	TRBV7-9	TRBJ1-1	TGTGCCAGCACCGAACTACAAAGTGAAGCTTTCTTT	CASTELQSEAFF
few	TRBD1	TRBV20-1	TRBJ2-1	TGCAGTGCTACCAGCGGACAGGGCTACAATGAGCAGTTCTTC	CSATSGQGYNEQFF
many	.	TRBV11-2	TRBJ1-1	TGTGCCAGCAGCCCCCCCGGGGGTTACACTGAAGCTTTCTTT	CASSPPGGYTEAFF
.	.	TRBV30	TRBJ2-7	TGTGCCTGGAGTTCGGGATTCTACGAGCAGTACTTC	CAWSSGFYEQYF
many	.	TRBV7-2	TRBJ2-5	TGTGCCAGCAGCCGGGGGTGGGAGACCCAGTACTTC	CASSRGWETQYF
many	.	TRBV2	TRBJ1-1	TGTGCCGACAAGGGTCAGATCAACACTGAAGCTTTCTTT	CADKGQINTEAFF
.	TRBD1	TRBV20-1	TRBJ2-3	TGCAGTTCACGGATCGGGACAGACACAGATACGCAGTATTTT	CSSRIGTDTDTQYF
many	.	TRBV18	TRBJ1-3	TGTGCCAGCTCATCGTACAGGGCCAGCTCTGGAAACACCATATATTTT	CASSSYRASSGNTIYF
many	.	TRBV5-1	TRBJ2-7	TGCGCCAGCAGCTCCCCTGCTTACGAGCAGTACTTC	CASSSPAYEQYF
many	.	TRBV28	TRBJ2-3	TGTGCCAGCAGACCCGCCAGCACAGATACGCAGTATTTT	CASRPASTDTQYF
many	.	TRBV3-1	TRBJ1-2	TGTGCCAGCAGCCGTGATCAATATGGCTACACCTTC	CASSRDQYGYTF
many	TRBD1	TRBV12-3/TRBV12-4	TRBJ2-7	TGTGCCAGCAGTTTCGGGACAGGGATGGGCGAGCAGTACTTC	CASSFGTGMGEQYF
many	.	TRBV20-1	TRBJ2-7	TGCAGTGCTAGTAGGGCAGGGATAGCCTACGAGCAGTACTTC	CSASRAGIAYEQYF
.	.	TRBV7-3	TRBJ2-1	TGTGCCAGCAGCTTCGACCAGTACAATGAGCAGTTCTTC	CASSFDQYNEQFF
many	.	TRBV5-1	TRBJ2-1	TGCGCCAGCAGCGCACAGAAAAGCTCCTACAATGAGCAGTTCTTC	CASSAQKSSYNEQFF
many	.	TRBV29-1	TRBJ2-7	TGCAGCGTTGAAAGTCGATCGGGGACATACGCTTACTACGAGCAGTACTTC	CSVESRSGTYAYYEQYF
once	.	TRBV6-1	TRBJ2-3	TGTGCCAGCAGTGAAGCGTTAGGGGGGGGGGGCAATACGCAGTATTTT	CASSEALGGGGNTQYF
many	TRBD2	TRBV24-1	TRBJ2-1	TGTGCCACCAGTGACTCCGGACTAGCCTACAATGAGCAGTTCTTC	CATSDSGLAYNEQFF
.	.	TRBV28	TRBJ2-4	TGTGCCAGCAGCCCCTTTCAAAACATTCAGTACTTC	CASSPFQNIQYF
many	.	TRBV7-3	TRBJ2-1	TGTGCCAGCAGCCAGCTCGCGGGTGAGCAGTTCTTC	CASSQLAGEQFF
many	TRBD1	TRBV20-1	TRBJ1-1	TGCAGTGCTAGAGTTCAGGGGGCGCGCGGTGAAGCTTTCTTT	CSARVQGARGEAFF
many	.	TRBV27	TRBJ2-7	TGTGCCAGCAGCTTACGTCGCCCTGGGGTCTACGAGCAGTACTTC	CASSLRRPGVYEQYF
few	.	TRBV24-1	TRBJ1-5	TGTGCCACCAGTACGGGTTCCCAGCCCCAGCATTTT	CATSTGSQPQHF
many	.	TRBV18	TRBJ1-5	TGTGCCAGCTCCCCTACACCGAATCAGCCCCAGCATTTT	CASSPTPNQPQHF
many	TRBD1	TRBV5-1	TRBJ2-5	TGCGCCAGCAGCTCGACAGGGGGGGAGACCCAGTACTTC	CASSSTGGETQYF
.	TRBD1	TRBV9	TRBJ2-3	TGTGCCAGCAGCGAGGGGGACAGGGGGCCAGATACGCAGTATTTT	CASSEGDRGPDTQYF
many	.	TRBV6-1	TRBJ1-5	TGTGCCAGCAGTGGACGCAGGTCCGATCAGCCCCAGCATTTT	CASSGRRSDQPQHF
.	.	TRBV2	TRBJ2-1	TGTGCCAGCAGTGAGGGGTCAGAGGGGCGCAATGAGCAGTTCTTC	CASSEGSEGRNEQFF
many	.	TRBV11-3	TRBJ1-1	TGTGCCAGCAGCTTAGACAGGGGAGGGCTGAACACTGAAGCTTTCTTT	CASSLDRGGLNTEAFF
.	TRBD2	TRBV5-1	TRBJ2-2	TGCGCCAGCAGCTTGAAAGCGGGGGGGCACACCGGGGAGCTGTTTTTT	CASSLKAGGHTGELFF
.	TRBD2	TRBV7-2	TRBJ2-7	TGTGCCAGCAGCTTAATGGGGACTAACTCCTACGAGCAGTACTTC	CASSLMGTNSYEQYF
.	.	TRBV5-1	TRBJ2-3	TGCGCCAGCAGCTTGGCCGTAAAGGGCACAGATACGCAGTATTTT	CASSLAVKGTDTQYF
many	.	TRBV2	TRBJ2-2	TGTGCCAGCAGTCTAGCGTCAACCGGGGAGCTGTTTTTT	CASSLASTGELFF
many	TRBD1	TRBV9	TRBJ1-2	TGTGCCAGCAGCTTCGGGACAGGGGTCGGCTACACCTTC	CASSFGTGVGYTF
.	.	TRBV5-5	TRBJ2-3	TGTGCCAGCAGCTTGGCCGAGGGGGGAGATACGCAGTATTTT	CASSLAEGGDTQYF
many	.	TRBV28	TRBJ2-4	TGTGCCAGCAGTTTCCTACCCTGGGGGGTAGCCAAAAACATTCAGTACTTC	CASSFLPWGVAKNIQYF
many	.	TRBV7-2	TRBJ1-4	TGTGCCAGCAGCTCTCGGGCTTATGAAAAACTGTTTTTT	CASSSRAYEKLFF
.	.	TRBV9	TRBJ2-1	TGTGCCAGCAGCGTTGACAGTAATGAGCAGTTCTTC	CASSVDSNEQFF
few	.	TRBV4-2	TRBJ1-1	TGTGCCAGCAGCCAAGAGGGCAGGGCGAACACTGAAGCTTTCTTT	CASSQEGRANTEAFF
once	TRBD2	TRBV7-2	TRBJ2-1	TGTGCCAGCCTTCGATCGCCCGGGGGGGCCCTGAGGGACAATGAGCAGTTCTTC	CASLRSPGGALRDNEQFF
many	.	TRBV2	TRBJ1-5	TGTGCCAGCAGTGTCGAGGGAGACCAGCCCCAGCATTTT	CASSVEGDQPQHF
few	.	TRBV5-1	TRBJ1-2	TGCGCCAGCAGCACCGATAGGCGAAGGAACTATGGCTACACCTTC	CASSTDRRRNYGYTF
.	TRBD1	TRBV30	TRBJ2-2	TGTGCCTGGAGTGTGGGGACAGACTTAACCGGGGAGCTGTTTTTT	CAWSVGTDLTGELFF